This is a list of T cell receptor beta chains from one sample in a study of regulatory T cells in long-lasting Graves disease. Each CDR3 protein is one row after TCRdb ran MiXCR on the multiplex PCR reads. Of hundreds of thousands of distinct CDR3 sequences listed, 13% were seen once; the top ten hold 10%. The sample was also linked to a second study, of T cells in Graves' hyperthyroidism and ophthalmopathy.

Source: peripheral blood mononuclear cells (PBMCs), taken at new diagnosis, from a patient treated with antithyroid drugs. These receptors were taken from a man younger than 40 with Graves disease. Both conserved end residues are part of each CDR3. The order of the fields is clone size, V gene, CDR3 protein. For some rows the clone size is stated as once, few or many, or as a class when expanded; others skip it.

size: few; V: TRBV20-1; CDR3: CSARRVQYEQFF
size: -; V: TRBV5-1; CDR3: CASSQTLTSGSNTGELFF
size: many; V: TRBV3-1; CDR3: CASSPTAGSNGELFF
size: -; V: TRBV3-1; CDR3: CASSQDSGMWTDTQYF
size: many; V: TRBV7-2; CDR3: CASSRLAGPTDTQYF
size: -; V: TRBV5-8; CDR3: CASSSWDRTYGYTF
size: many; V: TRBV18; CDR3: CASSPQQGGWTEAFF
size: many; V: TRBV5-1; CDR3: CASSTKAGASENEQFF
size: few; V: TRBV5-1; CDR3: CASSRRGGLTNEKLFF
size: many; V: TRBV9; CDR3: CASSVNPDRDTEAFF
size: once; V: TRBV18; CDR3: CASSPRTSRNTGELFF
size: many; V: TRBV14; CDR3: CASSRKGGGFMNTEAFF
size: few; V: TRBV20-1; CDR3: CSATNLVLGQGDGYTF
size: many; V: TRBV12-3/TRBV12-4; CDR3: CASRVTGPTDEQFF
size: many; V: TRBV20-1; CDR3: CSAHGTSGIYNEQFF
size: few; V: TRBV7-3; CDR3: CASSLGPSGANSPLHF
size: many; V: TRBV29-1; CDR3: CSVVTGVLYGYTF
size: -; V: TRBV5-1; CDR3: CASSLGLAGESDTQYF
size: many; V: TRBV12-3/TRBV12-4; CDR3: CASSLITEEQYF
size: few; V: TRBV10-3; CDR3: CAIALGQGNTEAFF
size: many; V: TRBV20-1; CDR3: CRTAGGSSSYNEQFF
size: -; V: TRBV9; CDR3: CASSVRTGGQSGGTAQYF
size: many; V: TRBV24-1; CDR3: CATNGRDYTGELFF
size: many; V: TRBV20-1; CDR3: CSASQGGADTQYF
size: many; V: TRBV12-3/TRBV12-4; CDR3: CASSLEGATDTQYF
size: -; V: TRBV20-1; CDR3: CSARGDRAGQETQYF
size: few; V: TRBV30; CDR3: CACETGGNQPQHF
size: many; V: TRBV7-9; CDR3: CASSRRTSGTNEQFF
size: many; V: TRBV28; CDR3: CAILKHRDRHQPQHF